Included here is one T cell receptor (beta chain) sequence, with context. Its specific antigen is unknown. There are no base qualities to consult, and no much larger clone falls within one base. Spanning cysteine to phenylalanine, the CDR3 consists of 14 amino acids. Left in the record is the CDR3 DNA by itself, 42 bases read in frame from the first base. The germline V gene encodes CDR1 SGHNT and CDR2 YYREEE (reference sequence). Trimming takes 4 bases off V and 6 bases off J; junction bases not matched to a gene: 10. Conventional CD4+ T cells were purified from blood as CD25-low CD127-high cells before genomic DNA extraction. Several healthy control donors served as the comparison group for repertoire analyses. These data come from a study of regulatory and conventional T cells in RAG deficiency (dated by TCRdb to the late 2010s). Study-wide context: High-throughput TCR beta sequencing was used to compare the repertoire diversity and composition of Treg, conventional CD4+ and CD8+ T cells between RAG-deficient patients and healthy controls.

Preparation of the library involved the immunoSEQ multiplex PCR assay. Rearranged TCR beta chain products were amplified from genomic DNA of sorted T-cell subsets and sequenced. The authors' pipeline ran thus. Shannon entropy and Simpson indices were used to quantify the repertoire diversity of productive TCR beta rearrangements. Clonal expansion was assessed using the summed frequency of the 100 most abundant productive TCR beta clonotypes among total reads. The TRB repertoires were scored with a self-reactivity index that is based on amino acid usage at CDR3beta positions 6 and 7. Two-way ANOVA was used for repertoire analyses, while Student t or Mann-Whitney tests were used for flow cytometric analyses. The immuneACCESS repertoire file appears here via TCRdb, limited to in-frame rearrangements. These files lack a portion of the clones; in checked studies, under half of the deficit traces to unresolved V genes, and the cause of the others is not known. The D gene and trimming were derived from the DNA, and the V and J assignments and clone size from that table. The sample table contains under 45,000 clones; only one count was recorded for approximately 80% of them. The ten largest clones take up 3% to 4% of the sample.

What the study reported, not specific to this receptor: Sorted CD25-high CD127-low cells from Omenn syndrome patients may represent peripherally activated cells rather than bona fide Treg cells. Compared with controls, Omenn syndrome and CID/AS patients had around 92-fold fewer unique TCR beta sequences in Treg cells, but only around 10-fold fewer in the other subsets. Shorter CDR3 lengths were found in all patient T-cell subsets, and >75% Treg-Tconv repertoire overlap at nucleotide and amino acid level was observed in Omenn syndrome patients. Some T-cell subset analyses were not done for some subjects. Markedly lower Shannon entropy and higher Simpson indices were observed in RAG-deficient patients than in control T-cell subpopulations.

These records were also assigned to another study, of regulatory T cells. In that second paper, the authors write: For the multiplex PCR, 52 forward TRBV primers and 13 reverse TRBJ primers were used, and amplification bias was corrected with both assay-based and computational methods. Repertoires from patients had restricted unique TRB V-J pairs and skewed V and J gene usage, with the strongest effect in regulatory T cells. The study compared T-cell receptor beta repertoires of sorted regulatory, conventional CD4+ and CD8+ T cells in CD3G-deficient patients with those in healthy controls. Ficoll density separation was used to isolate peripheral blood mononuclear cells. Within the immunoSEQ assay, multiplex PCR amplified rearranged TRB loci from genomic DNA. TRB amplicons were sequenced using an Illumina HiSeq platform. Custom algorithms error-filtered the raw sequences and aligned the raw sequences to reference gene sequences, after which the immunoSEQ online tools were used for analysis. Frequencies of productive and nonproductive TRB rearrangements were evaluated among both unique and total sequences. For group comparisons, t tests, Mann-Whitney tests or two-way ANOVA were performed in Prism software.

The sample consisted of CD4+ effector T cells sorted from blood. This receptor was taken from a human donor in good health. The sequence is built from TRBV5-4 and TRBJ2-7; TRBD1 aligns with 7 central bases. The DNA reads TGTGCCAGCAGCCGTACGTCAGACAGGGCCGAGCAGTACTTC. This sequence encodes CASSRTSDRAEQYF.